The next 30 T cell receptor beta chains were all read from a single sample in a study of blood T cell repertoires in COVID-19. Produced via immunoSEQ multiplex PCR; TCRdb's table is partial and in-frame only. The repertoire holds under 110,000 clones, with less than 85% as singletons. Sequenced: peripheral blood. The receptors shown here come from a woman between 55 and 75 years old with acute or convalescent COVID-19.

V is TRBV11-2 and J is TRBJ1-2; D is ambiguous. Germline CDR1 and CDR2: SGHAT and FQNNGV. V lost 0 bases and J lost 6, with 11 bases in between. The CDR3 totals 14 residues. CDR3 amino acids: CASSLEQVQNGYTF. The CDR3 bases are TGTGCCAGCAGCTTAGAGCAGGTCCAGAATGGCTACACCTTC.

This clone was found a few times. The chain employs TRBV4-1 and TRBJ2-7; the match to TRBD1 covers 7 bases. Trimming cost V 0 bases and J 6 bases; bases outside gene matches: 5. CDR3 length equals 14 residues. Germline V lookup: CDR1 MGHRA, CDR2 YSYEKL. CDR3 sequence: CASSQEGTVVEQYF. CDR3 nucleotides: TGCGCCAGCAGCCAAGAAGGGACAGTAGTCGAGCAGTACTTC.

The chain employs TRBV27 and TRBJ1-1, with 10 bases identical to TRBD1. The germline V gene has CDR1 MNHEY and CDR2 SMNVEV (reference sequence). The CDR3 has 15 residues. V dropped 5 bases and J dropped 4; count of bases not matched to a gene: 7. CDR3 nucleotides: TGTGCCAGCAGTCCCGCGACAGGGGGCCTCACTGAAGCTTTCTTT. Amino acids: CASSPATGGLTEAFF.

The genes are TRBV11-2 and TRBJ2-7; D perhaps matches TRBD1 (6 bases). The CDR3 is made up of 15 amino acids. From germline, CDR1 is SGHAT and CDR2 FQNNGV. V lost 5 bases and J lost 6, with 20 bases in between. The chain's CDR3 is CASSPQGSAGLEQYF. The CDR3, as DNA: TGTGCCAGCAGCCCACAGGGCTCTGCGGGCCTCGAGCAGTACTTC.

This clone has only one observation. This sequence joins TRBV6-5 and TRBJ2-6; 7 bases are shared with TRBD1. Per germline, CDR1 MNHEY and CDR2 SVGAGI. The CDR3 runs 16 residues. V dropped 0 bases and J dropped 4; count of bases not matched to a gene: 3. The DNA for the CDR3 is TGTGCCAGCAGTTACTCGACAGGGATCGGGGCCAACGTCCTGACTTTC. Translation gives CASSYSTGIGANVLTF.

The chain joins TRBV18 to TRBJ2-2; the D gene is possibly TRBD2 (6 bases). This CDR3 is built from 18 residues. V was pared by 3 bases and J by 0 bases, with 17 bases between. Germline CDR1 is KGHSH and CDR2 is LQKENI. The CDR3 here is CASSPLAPLASNTGELFF. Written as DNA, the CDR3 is TGTGCCAGCTCACCCTTGGCCCCCCTAGCGTCGAACACCGGGGAGCTGTTTTTT.

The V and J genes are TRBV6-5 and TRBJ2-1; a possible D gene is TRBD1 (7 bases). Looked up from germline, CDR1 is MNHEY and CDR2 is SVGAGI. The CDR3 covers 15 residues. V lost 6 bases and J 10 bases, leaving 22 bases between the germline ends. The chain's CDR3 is CASSWTSVAGGEQFF. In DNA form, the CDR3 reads TGTGCCAGCAGCTGGACGAGCGTAGCAGGGGGGGAGCAGTTCTTC.

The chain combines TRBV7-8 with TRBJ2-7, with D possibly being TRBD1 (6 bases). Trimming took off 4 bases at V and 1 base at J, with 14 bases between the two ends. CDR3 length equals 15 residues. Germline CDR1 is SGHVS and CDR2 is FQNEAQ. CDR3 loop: CASSSLVGASYEQYF. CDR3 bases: TGTGCCAGCAGCTCTCTAGTGGGGGCTTCCTACGAGCAGTACTTC. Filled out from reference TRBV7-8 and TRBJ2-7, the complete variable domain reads GAGVSQSPRYKVAKRGQDVALRCDPISGHVSLFWYQQALGQGPEFLTYFQNEAQLDKSGLPSDRFFAERPEGSVSTLKIQRTQQEDSAVYLCASSSLVGASYEQYFGPGTRLTVT.

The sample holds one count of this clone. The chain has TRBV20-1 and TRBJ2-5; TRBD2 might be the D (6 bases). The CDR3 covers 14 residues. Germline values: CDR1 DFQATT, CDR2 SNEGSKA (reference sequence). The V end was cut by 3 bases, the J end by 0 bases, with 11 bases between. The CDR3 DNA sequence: TGCAGTGCTAGTAGCGGAGGAGACCAAGAGACCCAGTACTTC. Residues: CSASSGGDQETQYF.

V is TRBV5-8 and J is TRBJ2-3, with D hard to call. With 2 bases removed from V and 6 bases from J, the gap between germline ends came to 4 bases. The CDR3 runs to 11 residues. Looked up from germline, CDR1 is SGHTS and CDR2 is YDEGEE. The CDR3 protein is CASSFLDTQYF. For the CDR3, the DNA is TGTGCCAGCAGCTTTCTCGATACGCAGTATTTT.

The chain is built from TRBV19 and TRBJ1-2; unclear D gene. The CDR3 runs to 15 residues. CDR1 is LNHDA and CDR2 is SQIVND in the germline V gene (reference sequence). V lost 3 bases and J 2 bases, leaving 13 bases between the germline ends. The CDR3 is CASSMRARLNYGYTF. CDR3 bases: TGTGCCAGTAGTATGAGGGCCAGGTTGAACTATGGCTACACCTTC. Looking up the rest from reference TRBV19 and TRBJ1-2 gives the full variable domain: DGGITQSPKYLFRKEGQNVTLSCEQNLNHDAMYWYRQDPGQGLRLIYYSQIVNDFQKGDIAEGYSVSREKKESFPLTVTSAQKNPTAFYLCASSMRARLNYGYTFGSGTRLTVV.

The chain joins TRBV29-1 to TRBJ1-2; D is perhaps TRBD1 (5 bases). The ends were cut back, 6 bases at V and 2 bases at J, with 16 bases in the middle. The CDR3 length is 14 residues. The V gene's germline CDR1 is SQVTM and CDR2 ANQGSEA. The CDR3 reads CSVDKVGGNYGYTF. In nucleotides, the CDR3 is TGCAGCGTCGACAAGGTCGGGGGAAACTATGGCTACACCTTC.

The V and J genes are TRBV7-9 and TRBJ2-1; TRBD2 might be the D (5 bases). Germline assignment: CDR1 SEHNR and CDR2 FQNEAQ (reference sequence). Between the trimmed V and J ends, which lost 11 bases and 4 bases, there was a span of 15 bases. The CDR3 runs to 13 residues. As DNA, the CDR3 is TGTGCCGGCACAGCGGTCTCATACAATGAGCAGTTCTTC. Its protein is CAGTAVSYNEQFF. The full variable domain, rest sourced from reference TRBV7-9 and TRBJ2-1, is DTGVSQNPRHKITKRGQNVTFRCDPISEHNRLYWYRQTLGQGPEFLTYFQNEAQLEKSRLLSDRFSAERPKGSFSTLEIQRTEQGDSAMYLCAGTAVSYNEQFFGPGTRLTVL.

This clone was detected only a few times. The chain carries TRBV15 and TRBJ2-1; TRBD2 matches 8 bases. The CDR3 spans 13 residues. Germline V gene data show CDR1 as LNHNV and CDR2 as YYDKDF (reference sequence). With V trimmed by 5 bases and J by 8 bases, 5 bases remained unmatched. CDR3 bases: TGTGCCACCAGCGGGGGACTAGTCCATGAGCAGTTCTTC. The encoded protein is CATSGGLVHEQFF. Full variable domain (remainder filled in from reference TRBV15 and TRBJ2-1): DAMVIQNPRYQVTQFGKPVTLSCSQTLNHNVMYWYQQKSSQAPKLLFHYYDKDFNNEADTPDNFQSRRPNTSFCFLDIRSPGLGDTAMYLCATSGGLVHEQFFGPGTRLTVL.

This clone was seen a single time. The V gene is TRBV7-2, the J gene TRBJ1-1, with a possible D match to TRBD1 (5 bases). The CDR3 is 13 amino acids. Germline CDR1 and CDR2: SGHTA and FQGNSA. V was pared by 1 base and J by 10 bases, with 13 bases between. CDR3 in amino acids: CASSLDNGARAFF. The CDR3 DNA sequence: TGTGCCAGCAGCTTAGATAATGGGGCGCGAGCTTTCTTT.

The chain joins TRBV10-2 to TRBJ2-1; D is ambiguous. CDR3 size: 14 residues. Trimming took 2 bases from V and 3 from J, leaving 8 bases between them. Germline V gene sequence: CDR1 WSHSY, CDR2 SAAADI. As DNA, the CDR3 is TGCGCCAGCAGTGAGCCCGGTAGCTACAATGAGCAGTTCTTC. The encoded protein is CASSEPGSYNEQFF.

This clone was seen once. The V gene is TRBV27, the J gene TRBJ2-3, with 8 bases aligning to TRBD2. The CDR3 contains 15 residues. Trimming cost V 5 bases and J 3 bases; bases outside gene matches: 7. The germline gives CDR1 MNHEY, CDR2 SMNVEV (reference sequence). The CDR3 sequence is CASSQRLAGTDTQYF. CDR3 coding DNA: TGTGCCAGCAGTCAACGGTTAGCGGGGACAGATACGCAGTATTTT.

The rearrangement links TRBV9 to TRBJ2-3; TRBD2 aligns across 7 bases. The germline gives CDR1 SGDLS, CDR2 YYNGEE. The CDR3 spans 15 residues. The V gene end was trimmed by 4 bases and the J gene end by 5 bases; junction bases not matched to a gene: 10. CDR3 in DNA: TGTGCCAGCAGCATAGGGGCGGGAGAGGAAGATACGCAGTATTTT. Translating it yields CASSIGAGEEDTQYF.

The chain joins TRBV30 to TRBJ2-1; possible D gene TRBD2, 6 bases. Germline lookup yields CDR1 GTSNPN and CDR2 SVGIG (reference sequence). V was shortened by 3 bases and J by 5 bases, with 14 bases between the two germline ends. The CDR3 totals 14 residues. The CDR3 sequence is CAWSPGGPNNEQFF. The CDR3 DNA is TGTGCCTGGAGCCCCGGGGGACCGAACAATGAGCAGTTCTTC.

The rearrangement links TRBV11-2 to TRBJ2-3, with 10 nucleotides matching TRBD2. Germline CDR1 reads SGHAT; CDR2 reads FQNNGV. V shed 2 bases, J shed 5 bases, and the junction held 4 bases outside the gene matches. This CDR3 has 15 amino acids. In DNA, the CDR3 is TGTGCCAGCAGCTTAAATAGCGGGGGGATAGATACGCAGTATTTT. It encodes CASSLNSGGIDTQYF.

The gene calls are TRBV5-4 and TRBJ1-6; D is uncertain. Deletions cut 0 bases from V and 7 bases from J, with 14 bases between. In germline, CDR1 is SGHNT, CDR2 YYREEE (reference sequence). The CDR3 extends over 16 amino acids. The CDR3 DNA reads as TGTGCCAGCAGCTTGGTCCCCGGAGGAGGAAATTCACCCCTCCACTTT. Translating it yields CASSLVPGGGNSPLHF.

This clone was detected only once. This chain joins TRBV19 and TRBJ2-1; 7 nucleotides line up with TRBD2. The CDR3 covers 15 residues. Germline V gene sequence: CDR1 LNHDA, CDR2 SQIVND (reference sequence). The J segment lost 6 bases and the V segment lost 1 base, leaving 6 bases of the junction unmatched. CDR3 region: CASSIVELATNEQFF. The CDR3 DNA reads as TGTGCCAGTAGTATAGTGGAACTAGCGACCAATGAGCAGTTCTTC.

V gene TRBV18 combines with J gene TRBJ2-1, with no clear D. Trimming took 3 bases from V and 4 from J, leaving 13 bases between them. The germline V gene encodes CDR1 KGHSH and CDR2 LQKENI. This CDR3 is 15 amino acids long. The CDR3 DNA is TGTGCCAGCTCACCTCGCCGTGACTCGTACAATGAGCAGTTCTTC. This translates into CASSPRRDSYNEQFF.

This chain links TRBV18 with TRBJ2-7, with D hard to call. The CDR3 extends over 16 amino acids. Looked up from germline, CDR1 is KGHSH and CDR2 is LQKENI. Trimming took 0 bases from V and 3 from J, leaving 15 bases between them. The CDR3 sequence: CASSPPAPRSGYEQYF. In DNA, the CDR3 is TGTGCCAGCTCACCACCGGCACCCCGGTCAGGCTACGAGCAGTACTTC.

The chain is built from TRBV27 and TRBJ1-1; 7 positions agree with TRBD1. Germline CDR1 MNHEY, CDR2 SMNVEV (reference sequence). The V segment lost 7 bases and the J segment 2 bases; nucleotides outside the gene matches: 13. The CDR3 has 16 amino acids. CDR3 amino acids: CASNPSSAGGNTEAFF. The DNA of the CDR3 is TGTGCCAGCAACCCGTCTTCCGCAGGGGGAAACACTGAAGCTTTCTTT.

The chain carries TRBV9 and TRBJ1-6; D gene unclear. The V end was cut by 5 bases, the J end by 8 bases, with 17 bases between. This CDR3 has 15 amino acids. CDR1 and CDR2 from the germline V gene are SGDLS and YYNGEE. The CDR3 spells CASRDFDTDDSPLHF. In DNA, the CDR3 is TGTGCCAGCAGGGATTTCGACACTGACGATTCACCCCTCCACTTT.

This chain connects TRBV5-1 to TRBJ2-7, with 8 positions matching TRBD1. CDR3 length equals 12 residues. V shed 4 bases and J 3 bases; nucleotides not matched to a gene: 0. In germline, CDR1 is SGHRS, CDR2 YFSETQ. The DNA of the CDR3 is TGCGCCAGCAGCGGACAGGGCTACGAGCAGTACTTC. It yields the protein CASSGQGYEQYF.

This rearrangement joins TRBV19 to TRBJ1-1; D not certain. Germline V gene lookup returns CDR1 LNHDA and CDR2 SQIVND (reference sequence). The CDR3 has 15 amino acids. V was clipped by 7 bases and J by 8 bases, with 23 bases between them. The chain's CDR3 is CASIPGGNSFSEAFF. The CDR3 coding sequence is TGTGCCAGTATCCCGGGAGGGAACTCATTTTCGGAAGCTTTCTTT.

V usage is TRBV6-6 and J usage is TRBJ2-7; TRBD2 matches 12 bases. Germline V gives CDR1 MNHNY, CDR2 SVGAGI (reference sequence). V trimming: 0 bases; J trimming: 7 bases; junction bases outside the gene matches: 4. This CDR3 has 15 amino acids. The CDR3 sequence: CASSYSRLAGEEQYF. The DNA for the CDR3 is TGTGCCAGCAGTTACTCGAGACTAGCGGGAGAAGAGCAGTACTTC.

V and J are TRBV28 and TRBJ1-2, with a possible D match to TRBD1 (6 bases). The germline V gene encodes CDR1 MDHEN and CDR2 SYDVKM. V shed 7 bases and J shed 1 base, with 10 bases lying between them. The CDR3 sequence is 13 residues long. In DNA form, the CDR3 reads TGTGCCAGCAAACCGGACAGTAACTATGGCTACACCTTC. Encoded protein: CASKPDSNYGYTF.